This T cell receptor beta chain appears in the sequencing data of a study of beta chain features in type 1 diabetes. Across the whole study: In age, gender and cell yields, patients were similar to healthy donors.

Study observations and caveats: VDJ junctions in type 1 diabetes patients carried more deletions and fewer insertions.

Regarding this clone: Its antigen is unknown.

Expressed TCRB transcripts were sequenced because the isolated RNA had all been reverse transcribed beforehand. The assay was immunoSEQ multiplex PCR, and TCRdb's table has in-frame clones only and misses some. Here the sample spans about 620,000 clones, about 16% being singletons. Sorting of CD4+ naive, central memory, regulatory and stem cell-like memory cells was performed via CD45RO/CCR7/CD25/CD127/CD95/CD27. CDR1 and CDR2 from the germline V gene are SGHTA and FQGNSA. The CDR3 has 14 amino acids. V was clipped by 5 bases and J by 6 bases, with 13 bases between them. The specimen sequenced was naive CD4+ T cells from blood. The clonotype was recovered from a man aged 18 to 29 in good health. The chain is built from TRBV7-2 and TRBJ2-2; D may correspond to TRBD1 or TRBD2 (5 bases each). CDR3 coding DNA: TGTGCCAGCAGCGCGGTGATGGGACCCGGGGAGCTGTTTTTT. Its protein is CASSAVMGPGELFF.